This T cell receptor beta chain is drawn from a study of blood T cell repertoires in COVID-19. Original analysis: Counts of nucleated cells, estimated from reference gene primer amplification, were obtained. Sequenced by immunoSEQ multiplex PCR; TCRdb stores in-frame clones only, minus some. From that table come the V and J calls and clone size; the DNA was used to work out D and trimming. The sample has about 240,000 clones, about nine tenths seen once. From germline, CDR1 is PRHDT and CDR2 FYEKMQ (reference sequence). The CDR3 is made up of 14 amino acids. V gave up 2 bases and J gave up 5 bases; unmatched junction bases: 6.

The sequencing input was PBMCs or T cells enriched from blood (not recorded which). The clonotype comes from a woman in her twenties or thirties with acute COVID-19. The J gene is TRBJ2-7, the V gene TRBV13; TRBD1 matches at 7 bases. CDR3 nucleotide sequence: TGTGCCAGCAGCTTATGGGGACAGTTAAACGAGCAGTACTTC. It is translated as CASSLWGQLNEQYF.